This T cell receptor beta chain was recorded in a study of cytomegalovirus exposure and HLA in healthy donors. Study overall: The 90 to 150 validation repertoires, a later analysis reported, used the same platform as the 666 first-cohort repertoires. General study points: For most TCR sequences rarity was the rule, although some public TCRs occurred in many donors. Cytomegalovirus status was reportedly diagnosed by the classifier with high sensitivity and specificity. Cytomegalovirus association was listed for 170 or so TCR beta chains.

In regard to this clone: Its matching antigen is unknown.

Here immunoSEQ multiplex PCR was the method, and the copy in TCRdb shows in-frame clones only, minus some. The sample holds 120,000 or so clones; roughly 86% are singletons and the top ten take roughly 5.3%. Material: PBMCs. This TCR derives from a man aged 18-30 years in good health and CMV-seronegative.

CDR3 amino acids: CASSSRGGRAWETQYF. The CDR3 bases are TGTGCCAGCAGTTCAAGAGGGGGCCGGGCCTGGGAGACCCAGTACTTC. The chain couples TRBV27 to TRBJ2-5; 7 bases agree with TRBD1. V dropped 4 bases and J dropped 5; count of bases not matched to a gene: 13. The CDR3 sequence is 16 residues long. Germline V gives CDR1 MNHEY, CDR2 SMNVEV (reference sequence).